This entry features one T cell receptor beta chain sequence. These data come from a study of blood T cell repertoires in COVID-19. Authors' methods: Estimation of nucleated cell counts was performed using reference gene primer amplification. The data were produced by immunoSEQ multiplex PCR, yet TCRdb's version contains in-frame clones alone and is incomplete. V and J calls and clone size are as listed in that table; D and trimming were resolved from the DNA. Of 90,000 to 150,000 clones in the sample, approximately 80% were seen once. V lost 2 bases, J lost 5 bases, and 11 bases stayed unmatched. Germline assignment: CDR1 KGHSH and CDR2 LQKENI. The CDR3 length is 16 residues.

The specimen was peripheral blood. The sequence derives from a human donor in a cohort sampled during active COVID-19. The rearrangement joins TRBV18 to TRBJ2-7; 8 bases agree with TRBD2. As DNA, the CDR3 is TGTGCCAGCTCACCAGGGCGGCTCCCCGGGAGGGACGAGCAGTACTTC. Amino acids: CASSPGRLPGRDEQYF. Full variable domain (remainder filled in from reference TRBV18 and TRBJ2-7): NAGVMQNPRHLVRRRGQEARLRCSPMKGHSHVYWYRQLPEEGLKFMVYLQKENIIDESGMPKERFSAEFPKEGPSILRIQQVVRGDSAAYFCASSPGRLPGRDEQYFGPGTRLTVT.